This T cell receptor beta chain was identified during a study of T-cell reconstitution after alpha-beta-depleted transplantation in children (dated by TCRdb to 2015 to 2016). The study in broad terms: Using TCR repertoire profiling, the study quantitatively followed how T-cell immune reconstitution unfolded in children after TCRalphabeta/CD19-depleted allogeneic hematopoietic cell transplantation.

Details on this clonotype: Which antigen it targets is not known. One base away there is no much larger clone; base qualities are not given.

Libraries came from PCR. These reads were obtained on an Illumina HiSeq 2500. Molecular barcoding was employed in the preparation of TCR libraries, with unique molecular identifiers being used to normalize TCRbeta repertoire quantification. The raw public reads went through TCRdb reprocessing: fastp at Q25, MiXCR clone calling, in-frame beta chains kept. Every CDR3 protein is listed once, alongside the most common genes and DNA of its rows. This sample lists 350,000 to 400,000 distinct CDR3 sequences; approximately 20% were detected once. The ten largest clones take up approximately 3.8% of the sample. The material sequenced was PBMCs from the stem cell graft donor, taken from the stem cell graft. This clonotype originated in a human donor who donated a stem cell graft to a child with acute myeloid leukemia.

The nucleotides are TGCGCCAGCAGCACCGGACAGGGGAGATACAATGAGCAGTTCTTC. This translates into CASSTGQGRYNEQFF. Rearrangement joined TRBV5-1 to TRBJ2-1; TRBD1 aligns with 9 central bases. The germline V gene supplies CDR1 SGHRS and CDR2 YFSETQ. Inclusive of the bounding cysteine and phenylalanine, the CDR3 is 15 residues long. The read is trimmed to its CDR3 DNA, 45 bases read in frame from base 1. Compared with germline, V lacks 4 bases and J lacks 4 bases; bases without a gene match: 6.